This TCR beta chain comes out of a study of tumor-infiltrating lymphocytes in primary liver carcinoma. Study details: Tumor stage was T1-T3 N0M0, and tumor size was roughly 4 to 10 cm across.

Extraction of RNA together with DNA used roughly 20-33 mg of unsorted bulk tissue. As concerns this clonotype: Its specificity is not known. This is likely a read error, given that the CDR3 carries no conserved phenylalanine or tryptophan at its end. The DNA is omitted, as the CDR3 cannot be located on it reliably, and the CDR3 follows TCRdb's listing.

Germline lookup yields CDR1 SGHAT and CDR2 FQNNGV. The CDR3 totals 13 residues, both ends included. Total RNA amounting to 450 to 550 ng was the source from which TCR beta cDNA was made with a constant-region primer. Three nested multiplex PCR rounds, a slightly modified ARM-PCR, produced the libraries for TCR beta. The first two PCR rounds, around 10 cycles each, used TRBV1-TRBV30 forward primers and a C-beta reverse primer. TCRdb analysed the multiplex PCR reads with MiXCR anew, one entry per CDR3 protein. There are more than 60,000 distinct CDR3 sequences in the sample; almost 70% occur only once, and about a quarter lies in the top ten. Regarding the study as a whole: Tumor specimens were characterized by a significantly higher top-250-clone fraction than blood (p = 0.039).

This receptor was obtained from a man aged 35-49 years with primary liver carcinoma and hepatitis B virus infection. This chain connects TRBV11-2 to TRBJ2-7; TRBD2 is the table's D call and was not checked against the DNA. Sequencing was carried out using liver tumor tissue from sampling region 4. The subset here: tumor region T4, right-lateral pole. This CDR3 is CASSLEGGGREYL.